Following are 27 T cell receptor beta chains from one sample sequenced in a study of OX40 agonist ivuxolimab in advanced cancers. Assay: immunoSEQ multiplex PCR; the TCRdb copy retains only in-frame clones and omits some. The table shows fewer than 55,000 clones, with about 86% occurring only once. The specimen comprised CD4+ or CD8+ T cells sorted from blood, sampled in a trial of the OX40 agonist ivuxolimab. These receptors all come from an adult with an advanced solid tumor such as melanoma, head and neck, liver or kidney cancer.

The V and J genes are TRBV7-2 and TRBJ2-3; a weak D match, TRBD2 (5 bases). The germline CDR1 and CDR2 sequences are SGHTA and FQGNSA. The ends were cut back, 4 bases at V and 4 bases at J, with 15 bases in the middle. This CDR3 comprises 15 residues. The CDR3 DNA follows: TGTGCCAGCAGCTATTACACATGGACTGCAGATACGCAGTATTTT. Translation gives CASSYYTWTADTQYF.

V usage is TRBV28 and J usage is TRBJ2-7; the D is unclear. Germline V gives CDR1 MDHEN, CDR2 SYDVKM. V shed 2 bases and J shed 1 base, with 12 bases lying between them. This CDR3 has 15 amino acids. The CDR3 is CASSLAYLGSYEQYF. For the CDR3, the DNA is TGTGCCAGCAGTTTAGCGTATCTGGGATCCTACGAGCAGTACTTC.

V gene TRBV10-3 combines with J gene TRBJ2-5, with TRBD1 identical over 8 bases. CDR3 length equals 14 residues. Germline V gene data show CDR1 as ENHRY and CDR2 as SYGVKD. J gave up 4 bases and V 10 bases, and 11 bases lay outside the gene matches. Written as DNA, the CDR3 is TGTGCCACCCTTTTTGACAGGGGTACAGAGACCCAGTACTTC. Protein sequence: CATLFDRGTETQYF.

V is TRBV4-3 and J is TRBJ2-3; D is ambiguous. CDR1 and CDR2 (germline): LGHNA, YSLEER. This CDR3 region has 14 residues. The germline V and J ends were trimmed by 4 bases and 2 bases, with 10 bases remaining between them. CDR3 residues: CASSLRSNTDTQYF. In DNA form, the CDR3 reads TGCGCCAGCAGCCTACGTTCCAACACAGATACGCAGTATTTT.

The chain employs TRBV4-1 and TRBJ2-1; possibly TRBD1 for D (5 bases). Germline V gene lookup returns CDR1 MGHRA and CDR2 YSYEKL. The CDR3 runs to 19 residues. V was cut by 4 bases and J by 4 bases, with 26 bases left in between. CDR3 region: CASSPGRTSVYQGYNEQFF. Here the CDR3 DNA reads TGCGCCAGCAGCCCGGGTAGGACATCGGTTTATCAGGGATACAATGAGCAGTTCTTC.

The chain employs TRBV6-1 and TRBJ2-3; D gene uncertain. With 1 base removed from V and 3 bases from J, the gap between germline ends came to 5 bases. The V gene's germline CDR1 is MNHNS and CDR2 SASEGT. The CDR3 has 13 amino acids. CDR3: CASSEGVTDTQYF. As DNA, the CDR3 is TGTGCCAGCAGTGAAGGAGTAACAGATACGCAGTATTTT.

This chain joins TRBV18 and TRBJ2-3; the match to TRBD2 covers 8 bases. V dropped 3 bases and J dropped 1; count of bases not matched to a gene: 9. Germline CDR1 and CDR2: KGHSH and LQKENI. This CDR3 spans 17 amino acids. DNA of the CDR3: TGTGCCAGCTCACCGAATACGGGAGGGCCCGGCACAGATACGCAGTATTTT. It codes for CASSPNTGGPGTDTQYF. Together with reference TRBV18 and TRBJ2-3, the CDR3 gives the full variable domain: NAGVMQNPRHLVRRRGQEARLRCSPMKGHSHVYWYRQLPEEGLKFMVYLQKENIIDESGMPKERFSAEFPKEGPSILRIQQVVRGDSAAYFCASSPNTGGPGTDTQYFGPGTRLTVL.

This clone was recorded a few times. V gene TRBV11-1 combines with J gene TRBJ2-3; no clear D. This CDR3 has 13 residues. Germline-derived CDR1 and CDR2 are SGHAT and FQDESV (reference sequence). The V end lost 4 bases, the J end lost 5 bases, and 10 bases lay between the germline ends. CDR3 coding DNA: TGTGCCAGCAGCTCCCCACCTAGAGATACGCAGTATTTT. Protein product: CASSSPPRDTQYF.

The chain recombines TRBV19 with TRBJ2-6, with 8 bases aligning to TRBD1. The length of the CDR3 is 18 residues. V lost 1 base to trimming and J lost 1 base; unmatched junction nucleotides: 6. In germline, CDR1 is LNHDA, CDR2 SQIVND (reference sequence). The CDR3 DNA is TGTGCCAGTAGTATAGTAGGGACAGGAGTTTCTGGGGCCAACGTCCTGACTTTC. Translated, it gives CASSIVGTGVSGANVLTF. Full variable domain (remainder filled in from reference TRBV19 and TRBJ2-6): DGGITQSPKYLFRKEGQNVTLSCEQNLNHDAMYWYRQDPGQGLRLIYYSQIVNDFQKGDIAEGYSVSREKKESFPLTVTSAQKNPTAFYLCASSIVGTGVSGANVLTFGAGSRLTVL.

The J gene is TRBJ2-3, the V gene TRBV6-5; D remains ambiguous. This CDR3 is 13 amino acids long. Per germline, CDR1 MNHEY and CDR2 SVGAGI. V gave up 5 bases and J gave up 7 bases, with 13 bases separating them. In DNA form, the CDR3 reads TGTGCCAGCAGTCCACGACTTACTTATACGCAGTATTTT. Its protein product is CASSPRLTYTQYF.

This clone appeared a single time. V gene TRBV13 combines with J gene TRBJ2-2; D is unclear. The CDR3 length is 15 residues. V was trimmed by 0 bases and J by 5 bases, leaving 10 bases between them. The germline V gene has CDR1 PRHDT and CDR2 FYEKMQ (reference sequence). As DNA, the CDR3 is TGTGCCAGCAGCTTAGGGTTTAGATCTACCGGGGAGCTGTTTTTT. It encodes CASSLGFRSTGELFF. Based on the CDR3 plus reference TRBV13 and TRBJ2-2, the full variable domain is AAGVIQSPRHLIKEKRETATLKCYPIPRHDTVYWYQQGPGQDPQFLISFYEKMQSDKGSIPDRFSAQQFSDYHSELNMSSLELGDSALYFCASSLGFRSTGELFFGEGSRLTVL.

The chain is built from TRBV11-2 and TRBJ2-3, with 9 bases identical to TRBD1. Germline CDR1 reads SGHAT; CDR2 reads FQNNGV. The V segment lost 3 bases and the J segment 3 bases; nucleotides outside the gene matches: 4. The CDR3 extends over 15 amino acids. The CDR3 spells CASSFYGQGTDTQYF. The CDR3 nucleotides read TGTGCCAGCAGCTTTTATGGACAGGGGACAGATACGCAGTATTTT. Looking up the rest from reference TRBV11-2 and TRBJ2-3 gives the full variable domain: EAGVAQSPRYKIIEKRQSVAFWCNPISGHATLYWYQQILGQGPKLLIQFQNNGVVDDSQLPKDRFSAERLKGVDSTLKIQPAKLEDSAVYLCASSFYGQGTDTQYFGPGTRLTVL.

The chain links TRBV6-5 to TRBJ2-7, with D tentatively TRBD1 (5 bases). Trimming removed 5 bases from V and 2 bases from J, with 10 bases in between. There are 13 residues in the CDR3. Per the germline V gene, CDR1 is MNHEY and CDR2 is SVGAGI. The CDR3 region is CASSAGQAYEQYF. In DNA form, the CDR3 reads TGTGCCAGCAGTGCCGGACAAGCCTACGAGCAGTACTTC.

This clone was observed a few times. The chain carries TRBV18 and TRBJ1-3; the match to TRBD1 covers 8 bases. CDR1 and CDR2 (germline): KGHSH, LQKENI. CDR3 length: 15 amino acids. J gave up 2 bases and V 5 bases, and 5 bases lay outside the gene matches. The chain's CDR3 is CASSAQGAAGNTIYF. In DNA form, the CDR3 reads TGTGCCAGCTCAGCCCAGGGGGCGGCTGGAAACACCATATATTTT.

The J gene is TRBJ1-1, the V gene TRBV28; D remains unclear. Trimming shortened V by 7 bases and J by 1 base, and 10 bases separated the two germline ends. The germline gives CDR1 MDHEN, CDR2 SYDVKM. The CDR3 has 13 amino acids. CDR3 amino acids: CASILGRNTEAFF. Written as DNA, the CDR3 is TGTGCCAGCATCCTAGGCCGGAACACTGAAGCTTTCTTT.

V gene TRBV6-1 combines with J gene TRBJ2-7; the D gene is possibly TRBD1 (5 bases). This CDR3 has 14 amino acids. Germline CDR1 reads MNHNS; CDR2 reads SASEGT. V lost 5 bases and J 1 base, leaving 12 bases between the germline ends. CDR3 bases: TGTGCCAGCAGTTCGACACAGGATTCCTACGAGCAGTACTTC. As protein: CASSSTQDSYEQYF.

This rearrangement joins TRBV5-1 to TRBJ2-2; possibly TRBD1 for D (5 bases). Per germline, CDR1 SGHRS and CDR2 YFSETQ. Deletions cut 0 bases from V and 6 bases from J, with 15 bases between. This CDR3 is 16 amino acids long. For the CDR3, the DNA is TGCGCCAGCAGCTTGGGAAAGGGGATCGGCCCCGGGGAGCTGTTTTTT. Encoded protein: CASSLGKGIGPGELFF.

CDR3 bases: TGTGCCAGTAGTATCGAGGCCTCGGGGGAACAGCCCCAGCATTTT. Protein: CASSIEASGEQPQHF. The chain uses TRBV19 and TRBJ1-5, with D perhaps TRBD1 (5 bases). Looked up from germline, CDR1 is LNHDA and CDR2 is SQIVND (reference sequence). Trimming left V 3 bases short and J 7 bases short, with 16 bases between. The CDR3 runs to 15 residues.

This clone was seen a few times. The gene calls are TRBV10-3 and TRBJ2-6; a weak D match, TRBD2 (5 bases). This CDR3 region has 16 residues. Deletions cut 4 bases from V and 4 bases from J, with 14 bases between. The germline V gene has CDR1 ENHRY and CDR2 SYGVKD. The CDR3 spells CAISGTLEVGANVLTF. The CDR3 DNA is TGTGCCATCAGTGGGACGCTGGAGGTGGGGGCCAACGTCCTGACTTTC.

The genes are TRBV28 and TRBJ2-7; 8 bases agree with TRBD1. CDR3 length: 13 residues. Per the germline V gene, CDR1 is MDHEN and CDR2 is SYDVKM. The junction had 3 bases not matched to a gene; V was cut back by 6 bases and J by 2 bases. The CDR3 here is CASRGTGPYEQYF. CDR3 bases: TGTGCCAGCAGGGGGACAGGTCCCTACGAGCAGTACTTC.

The V and J genes are TRBV6-1 and TRBJ1-1, with 7 bases lining up with TRBD1. There are 15 residues in the CDR3. Trimming took 2 bases from V and 4 from J; bases not matched to a gene: 7. Germline CDR1 MNHNS, CDR2 SASEGT. As DNA, the CDR3 is TGTGCCAGCAGTGAACCGGGCAGGGGGGGCACTGAAGCTTTCTTT. It translates to CASSEPGRGGTEAFF.

The genes are TRBV5-1 and TRBJ2-5; 7 bases are a match to TRBD1. Germline CDR1 is SGHRS and CDR2 is YFSETQ. The CDR3 totals 15 residues. Trimming removed 3 bases from V and 0 bases from J; junction bases left unmatched: 5. The CDR3 sequence is CASSSWDSNQETQYF. CDR3 DNA sequence: TGCGCCAGCAGCTCCTGGGACAGTAACCAAGAGACCCAGTACTTC.

The chain has TRBV7-9 and TRBJ1-3; no definite D call. Germline-derived CDR1 and CDR2 are SEHNR and FQNEAQ (reference sequence). Trimming removed 5 bases from V and 3 bases from J, with 14 bases in between. CDR3 size: 15 residues. CDR3 sequence: CASSPDRGYGNTIYF. The CDR3 DNA is TGTGCCAGCAGCCCGGACCGGGGTTATGGAAACACCATATATTTT. The full variable domain, completed using reference TRBV7-9 and TRBJ1-3, is DTGVSQNPRHKITKRGQNVTFRCDPISEHNRLYWYRQTLGQGPEFLTYFQNEAQLEKSRLLSDRFSAERPKGSFSTLEIQRTEQGDSAMYLCASSPDRGYGNTIYFGEGSWLTVV.

V gene TRBV18 combines with J gene TRBJ2-5; tentatively, D is TRBD1 (5 bases). V was shortened by 5 bases and J by 2 bases, with 9 bases between the two germline ends. The CDR3 spans 13 residues. The V gene's germline CDR1 is KGHSH and CDR2 LQKENI. The DNA for the CDR3 is TGTGCCAGCTCATTAGACAGACAAGAGACCCAGTACTTC. The encoded protein is CASSLDRQETQYF.

This clone was observed a handful of times. Other nucleotide sequences from this sample produce the same CDR3. The chain uses TRBV5-6 and TRBJ2-2; TRBD2 might be the D (5 bases). The CDR3 totals 13 residues. V lost 7 bases and J lost 4, with 11 bases in between. Per germline, CDR1 SGHDT and CDR2 YYEEEE. The CDR3 coding sequence is TGTGCCAGCTTAGCTGGAGGCACCGGGGAGCTGTTTTTT. Residues: CASLAGGTGELFF.

This rearrangement joins TRBV19 to TRBJ2-3, with 9 bases fitting TRBD2. The V and J ends lost 4 bases and 4 bases, in that order; junction bases with no gene match: 15. Germline CDR1 LNHDA, CDR2 SQIVND (reference sequence). The CDR3 length is 18 residues. CDR3 sequence: CASSNPVRLAGAADTQYF. CDR3 sequence (DNA): TGTGCCAGTAGTAACCCCGTGAGGTTAGCGGGAGCTGCAGATACGCAGTATTTT.

The chain carries TRBV5-4 and TRBJ2-1, with 8 nucleotides matching TRBD2. Unmatched junction bases numbered 6, after V lost 1 base and J lost 0 bases. This CDR3 is 17 amino acids long. The germline gives CDR1 SGHNT, CDR2 YYREEE (reference sequence). The DNA of the CDR3 is TGTGCCAGCAGCTTGCAAAGCGGGAGTTCCTCCTACAATGAGCAGTTCTTC. Amino acid sequence: CASSLQSGSSSYNEQFF.